This passage covers 6 T cell receptor beta chains from one sample sequenced in a study of control samples from healthy donors and cancer patients. The method was immunoSEQ multiplex PCR; TCRdb's version includes in-frame clones alone and lacks a portion of them. Among roughly 120,000 clones, around 90% were seen once, and the ten largest hold about 2.5%. The sample was blood. These receptors all come from a woman aged 70-85 years in good health.

For this clone: Additional DNA sequences in this sample encode the identical CDR3. The J gene is TRBJ1-2, the V gene TRBV3-1 (or the pseudogene TRBV3-2); D unclear. The CDR3 is made up of 15 amino acids. The V gene's germline CDR1 is LGHDT and CDR2 YNNKEL (reference sequence). The V and J ends lost 1 base and 0 bases respectively, with 9 bases between them. The CDR3 loop reads CASSQAAGTNYGYTF. For the CDR3, the DNA is TGTGCCAGCAGCCAAGCCGCAGGAACTAACTATGGCTACACCTTC.

The V and J genes are TRBV20-1 and TRBJ1-1; D is undetermined. CDR3 length: 13 amino acids. Trimming shortened V by 5 bases and J by 8 bases, and 18 bases separated the two germline ends. The germline gives CDR1 DFQATT, CDR2 SNEGSKA (reference sequence). CDR3 loop: CSAGGVGVPEAFF. The CDR3 DNA is TGCAGTGCTGGTGGGGTTGGGGTCCCAGAAGCTTTCTTT.

The genes are TRBV2 and TRBJ1-1, with 8 bases that match TRBD1. Germline-derived CDR1 and CDR2 are SNHLY and FYNNEI. The CDR3 has 14 amino acids. V was clipped by 8 bases and J by 1 base; unmatched bases: 6. Written as DNA, the CDR3 is TGTGCCAGCTTTTACAGGGGGGAGAACACTGAAGCTTTCTTT. Its translation is CASFYRGENTEAFF.

This clone was counted a single time. The chain links TRBV5-1 to TRBJ1-4; the match to TRBD1 covers 9 bases. Per the germline V gene, CDR1 is SGHRS and CDR2 is YFSETQ. This CDR3 has 16 residues. V trimming: 0 bases; J trimming: 6 bases; junction bases outside the gene matches: 6. CDR3 sequence reads: CASSLAEGQGDEKLFF. In DNA, the CDR3 is TGCGCCAGCAGCTTGGCCGAGGGACAGGGTGATGAAAAACTGTTTTTT.

The chain combines TRBV4-3 with TRBJ2-3; 8 bases are shared with TRBD2. J was trimmed by 8 bases and V by 2 bases; bases with no gene match: 15. Looked up from germline, CDR1 is LGHNA and CDR2 is YSLEER. The CDR3 spans 17 residues. The CDR3 sequence: CASSQHPQLAAVTTQYF. DNA of the CDR3: TGCGCCAGCAGCCAACACCCCCAACTAGCGGCCGTTACTACGCAGTATTTT.

V is TRBV6-5 and J is TRBJ1-5; 10 bases map to TRBD1. The CDR3 length is 15 residues. The germline gives CDR1 MNHEY, CDR2 SVGAGI. V lost 6 bases and J lost 1; bases outside the gene matches: 3. The CDR3 DNA sequence: TGTGCCAGCAGACCGGGACAGGGGAGCAATCAGCCCCAGCATTTT. It encodes CASRPGQGSNQPQHF.